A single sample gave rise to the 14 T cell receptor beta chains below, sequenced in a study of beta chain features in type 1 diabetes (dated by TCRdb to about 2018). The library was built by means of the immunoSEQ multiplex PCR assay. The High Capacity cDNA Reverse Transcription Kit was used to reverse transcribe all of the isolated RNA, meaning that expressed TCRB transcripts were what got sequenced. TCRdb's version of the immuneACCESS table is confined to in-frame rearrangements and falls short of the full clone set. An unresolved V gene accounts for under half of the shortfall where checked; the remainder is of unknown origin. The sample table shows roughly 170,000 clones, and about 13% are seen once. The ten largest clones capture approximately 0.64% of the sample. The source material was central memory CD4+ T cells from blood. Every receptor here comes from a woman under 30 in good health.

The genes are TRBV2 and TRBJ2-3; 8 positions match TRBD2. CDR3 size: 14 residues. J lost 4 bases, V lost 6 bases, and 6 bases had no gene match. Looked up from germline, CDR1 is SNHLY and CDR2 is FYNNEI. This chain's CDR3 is CASSIGLAPDTQYF. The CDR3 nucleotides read TGTGCCAGCAGCATAGGACTAGCTCCAGATACGCAGTATTTT.

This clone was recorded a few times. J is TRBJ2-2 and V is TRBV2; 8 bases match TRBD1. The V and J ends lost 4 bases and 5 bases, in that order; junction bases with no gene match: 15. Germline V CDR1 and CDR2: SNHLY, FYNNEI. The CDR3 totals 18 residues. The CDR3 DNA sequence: TGTGCCAGCAGTGGGGAATTATACAGGGGGTCGGGGACCGGGGAGCTGTTTTTT. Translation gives CASSGELYRGSGTGELFF. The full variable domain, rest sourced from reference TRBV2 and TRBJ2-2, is EPEVTQTPSHQVTQMGQEVILRCVPISNHLYFYWYRQILGQKVEFLVSFYNNEISEKSEIFDDQFSVERPDGSNFTLKIRSTKLEDSAMYFCASSGELYRGSGTGELFFGEGSRLTVL.

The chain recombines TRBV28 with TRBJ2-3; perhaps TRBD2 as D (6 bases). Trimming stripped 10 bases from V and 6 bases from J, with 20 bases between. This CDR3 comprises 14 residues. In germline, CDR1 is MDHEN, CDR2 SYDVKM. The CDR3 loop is CATNRAGPTDTQYF. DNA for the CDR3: TGTGCCACGAATAGGGCGGGACCGACTGATACGCAGTATTTT.

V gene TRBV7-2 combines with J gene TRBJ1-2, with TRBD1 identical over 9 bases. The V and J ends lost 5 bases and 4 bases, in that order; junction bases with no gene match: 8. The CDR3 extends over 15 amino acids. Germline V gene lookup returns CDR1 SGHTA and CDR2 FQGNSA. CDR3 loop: CASSLGQGIPYGYTF. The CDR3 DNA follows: TGTGCCAGCAGCCTCGGACAGGGGATCCCCTATGGCTACACCTTC.

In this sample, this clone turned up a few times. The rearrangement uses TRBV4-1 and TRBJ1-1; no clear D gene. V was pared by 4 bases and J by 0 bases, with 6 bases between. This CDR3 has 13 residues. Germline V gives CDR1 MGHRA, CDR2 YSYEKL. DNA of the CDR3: TGCGCCAGCAGCCTCCAGATGAACACTGAAGCTTTCTTT. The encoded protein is CASSLQMNTEAFF.

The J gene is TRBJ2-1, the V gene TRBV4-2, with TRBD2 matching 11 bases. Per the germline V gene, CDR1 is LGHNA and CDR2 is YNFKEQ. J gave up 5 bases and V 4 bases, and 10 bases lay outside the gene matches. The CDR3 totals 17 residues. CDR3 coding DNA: TGTGCCAGCAGCCGAGGGACTAGCGGAGGGCCTGACAATGAGCAGTTCTTC. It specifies CASSRGTSGGPDNEQFF.

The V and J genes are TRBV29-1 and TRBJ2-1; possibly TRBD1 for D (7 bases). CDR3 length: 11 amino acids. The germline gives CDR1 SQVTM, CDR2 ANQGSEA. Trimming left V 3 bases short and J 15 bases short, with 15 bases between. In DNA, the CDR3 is TGCAGCGTTGAGCAGGGGGGACCGAGGTTCTTC. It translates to CSVEQGGPRFF.

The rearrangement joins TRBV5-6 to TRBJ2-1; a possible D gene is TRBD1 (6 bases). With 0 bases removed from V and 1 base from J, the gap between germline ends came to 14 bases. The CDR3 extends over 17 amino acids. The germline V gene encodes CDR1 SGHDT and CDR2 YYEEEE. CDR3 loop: CASSLAGQGRSYNEQFF. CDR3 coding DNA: TGTGCCAGCAGCTTGGCCGGGCAGGGGCGATCCTACAATGAGCAGTTCTTC.

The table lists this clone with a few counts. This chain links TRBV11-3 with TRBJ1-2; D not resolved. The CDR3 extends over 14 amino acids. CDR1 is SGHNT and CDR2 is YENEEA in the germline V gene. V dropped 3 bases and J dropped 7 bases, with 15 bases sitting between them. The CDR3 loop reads CASSFDPGRGGYTF. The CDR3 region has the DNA TGTGCCAGCAGCTTCGATCCCGGGCGGGGTGGCTACACCTTC.

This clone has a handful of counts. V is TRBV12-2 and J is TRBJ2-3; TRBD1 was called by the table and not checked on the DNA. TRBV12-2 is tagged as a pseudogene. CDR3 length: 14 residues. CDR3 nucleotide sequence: TGTGCAAGTCGCCTCCCCAGTCCTCCAAATACGCAGTATTTT. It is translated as CASRLPSPPNTQYF.

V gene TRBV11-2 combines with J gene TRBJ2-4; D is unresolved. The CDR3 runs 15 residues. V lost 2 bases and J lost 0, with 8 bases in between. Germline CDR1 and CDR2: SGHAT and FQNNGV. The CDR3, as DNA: TGTGCCAGCAGCTTAACAGCACTAGCCAAAAACATTCAGTACTTC. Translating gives CASSLTALAKNIQYF.

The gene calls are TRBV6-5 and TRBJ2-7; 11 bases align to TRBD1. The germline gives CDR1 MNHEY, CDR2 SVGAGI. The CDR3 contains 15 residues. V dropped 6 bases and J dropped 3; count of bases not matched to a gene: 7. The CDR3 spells CASRGPGQGDYEQYF. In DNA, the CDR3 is TGTGCCAGCAGAGGACCGGGACAGGGGGACTACGAGCAGTACTTC.

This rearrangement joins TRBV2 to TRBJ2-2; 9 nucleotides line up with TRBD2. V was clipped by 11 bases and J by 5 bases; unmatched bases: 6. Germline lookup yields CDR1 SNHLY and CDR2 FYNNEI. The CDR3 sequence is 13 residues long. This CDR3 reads CAERREGTGELFF. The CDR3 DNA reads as TGTGCCGAGCGGCGGGAGGGGACCGGGGAGCTGTTTTTT.

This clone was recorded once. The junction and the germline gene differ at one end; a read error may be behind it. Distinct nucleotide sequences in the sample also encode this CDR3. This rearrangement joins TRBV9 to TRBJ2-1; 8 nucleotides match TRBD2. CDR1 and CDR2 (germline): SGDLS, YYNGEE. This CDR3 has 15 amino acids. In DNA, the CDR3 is TGCGCCAGCTCCTTGGGCGGGAGGACAAACAATGAGCAGTTCTTC. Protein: CASSLGGRTNNEQFF.